A selection of T cell receptor beta chains follows, all from one sample in a study of response to subunit inactivated influenza vaccine. TCRdb re-called the RT-PCR reads through MiXCR, storing one row per CDR3 protein. The table lists under 750,000 distinct CDR3 sequences, about 11% of them singletons. The source was PBMCs from blood, collected on the day of vaccination. The receptors were sampled from a man aged 50 to 60 who received an inactivated influenza vaccine. Both conserved end residues are part of each CDR3. D genes are given only for firm matches. Not every row has a clone size; where given, it reads once, few, many or a size class.

v_call	cdr3_length	clone_size	d_call	j_call	cdr3_nt	cdr3_aa
TRBV29-1	13	few	NA	TRBJ2-5	TGCAGCGTTGGTCCACGGTTACAAGAGACCCAGTACTTC	CSVGPRLQETQYF
TRBV7-9	16	NA	TRBD1	TRBJ2-2	TGTGCCAGCAGCTTAGACAGGGGAACGAACACCGGGGAGCTGTTTTTT	CASSLDRGTNTGELFF
TRBV29-1	11	few	NA	TRBJ2-3	TGCAGCGTTGAATACACAGATACGCAGTATTTT	CSVEYTDTQYF
TRBV5-6	16	many	TRBD2	TRBJ2-5	TGTGCCAGCAGCTTTGGACTAGCGGCGAACCAAGAGACCCAGTACTTC	CASSFGLAANQETQYF
TRBV5-3	13	NA	NA	TRBJ2-2	TGTGCCATGGGCGGCGGGGTTTACGGGGAGCTGTTTTTT	CAMGGGVYGELFF
TRBV20-1	17	many	TRBD2	TRBJ2-3	TGCAGTGCTAGAGAGCTGGGCCTAGCGGTGCCCACAGATACGCAGTATTTT	CSARELGLAVPTDTQYF
TRBV18	16	NA	NA	TRBJ2-1	TGTGCCAGCTCACCACGAGGTCAGCGCTCCTACAATGAGCAGTTCTTC	CASSPRGQRSYNEQFF
TRBV5-6	15	NA	NA	TRBJ1-4	TGTGCCAGCAGCCGGGATCCAGGGCGGGATGAAAAACTGTTTTTT	CASSRDPGRDEKLFF
TRBV6-1	14	NA	NA	TRBJ2-2	TGTGCCAGCAGTAATCCGACCTTCTCCGGGGAGCTGTTTTTT	CASSNPTFSGELFF
TRBV20-1	15	few	NA	TRBJ2-5	TGCAGTGCTCGAATGCTAGGGATAAACCAAGAGACCCAGTACTTC	CSARMLGINQETQYF
TRBV9	15	few	NA	TRBJ2-7	TGTGCCAGCAGTGCTAATCAGGGTTTTGTCTACGAGCAGTACTTC	CASSANQGFVYEQYF
TRBV20-1	13	few	NA	TRBJ2-5	TGCAGTGCTACCACTAGATTACAAGAGACCCAGTACTTC	CSATTRLQETQYF
TRBV29-1	12	few	NA	TRBJ2-5	TGCAGCGTTGACCTGTTGGGTGCGACCCAGTACTTC	CSVDLLGATQYF
TRBV27	14	NA	TRBD1	TRBJ2-7	TGTGCCAGCAGGCGGACAGGAGTGTCCTACGAGCAGTACTTC	CASRRTGVSYEQYF
TRBV12-3/TRBV12-4	15	few	TRBD2	TRBJ2-1	TGTGCCAGCACCCCCATCCGGCGGGGGGTCAATGAGCAGTTCTTC	CASTPIRRGVNEQFF
TRBV4-3	13	many	NA	TRBJ1-6	TGCGCCAGCAGCCAAGGGGTCGGCTCACCCCTCCACTTT	CASSQGVGSPLHF
TRBV7-9	15	few	TRBD1	TRBJ2-5	TGTGCCAGCAGCCCGTCCGGGACAGTCCAAGAGACCCAGTACTTC	CASSPSGTVQETQYF
TRBV2	14	NA	NA	TRBJ2-1	TGTGCCAGCAGTGGGCAGGGGTGCAACAATGAGCAGTTCTTC	CASSGQGCNNEQFF
TRBV7-3	13	few	NA	TRBJ2-5	TGTGCCAGCAGCTTAATTAGGGCGGAGACCCAGTACTTC	CASSLIRAETQYF
TRBV20-1	12	few	NA	TRBJ1-1	TGCAGTGGTACGTCGGGTCGTTCTGAAGCTTTCTTT	CSGTSGRSEAFF
TRBV28	14	NA	NA	TRBJ1-1	TGTGCCAGCAATTCTGGACCCTCGAACACTGAAGCTTTCTTT	CASNSGPSNTEAFF
TRBV9	19	few	NA	TRBJ1-3	TGTGCCAGCAGCGTAACCGGGTCTTTAGGAGCCCTCTCTGGAAACACCATATATTTT	CASSVTGSLGALSGNTIYF
TRBV9	13	few	NA	TRBJ2-5	TGTGCCAGCAGCGTCCAGGGTACGGAGACCCAGTACTTC	CASSVQGTETQYF
TRBV7-2	16	NA	TRBD1	TRBJ2-7	TGTGCCAGCAGCTTAGCGGCGACAGGGAAAAGTTACGAGCAGTACTTC	CASSLAATGKSYEQYF
TRBV7-9	14	NA	NA	TRBJ2-2	TGTGCCGCACCCCTTTACGCGGAGGCCGGGGAGCTGTTTTTT	CAAPLYAEAGELFF
TRBV9	14	NA	NA	TRBJ2-1	TGTGCCAGCAGCGTAGACGTCAGCCCCAATGAGCAGTTCTTC	CASSVDVSPNEQFF
TRBV11-2	16	NA	TRBD1	TRBJ2-5	TGTGCCAGCAGCTTAGATCTTGGGACAGCCAAAGAGACCCAGTACTTC	CASSLDLGTAKETQYF
TRBV29-1	13	few	NA	TRBJ1-1	TGCAGCGTTGAAGATGGGGGGAGGACTGAAGCTTTCTTT	CSVEDGGRTEAFF
TRBV20-1	15	many	TRBD2	TRBJ2-5	TGCAGTGCTAGCGGACTAGCGGGGACCCAAGAGACCCAGTACTTC	CSASGLAGTQETQYF
TRBV7-9	15	many	TRBD2	TRBJ2-1	TGTGCCAGCAGCCCGGGACTAGCGGTCTACAATGAGCAGTTCTTC	CASSPGLAVYNEQFF
TRBV30	14	NA	NA	TRBJ2-1	TGTGCCTGGGAGCTGGAGAGGGCCTGGAATGAGCAGTTCTTC	CAWELERAWNEQFF
TRBV7-2	14	many	TRBD2	TRBJ2-1	TGTGCCAGCAGCTTTTCATCGGGGCGGGGGTTTCAGTTCTTC	CASSFSSGRGFQFF
TRBV5-1	15	few	TRBD1	TRBJ2-3	TGCGCCAGCAGCGACAGGGGGAGTCGTGGAGATACGCAGTATTTT	CASSDRGSRGDTQYF
TRBV14	16	few	NA	TRBJ1-2	TGTGCCAGCAGCCAATTCGGAGACCGAGGACAGAAGGGCTACACCTTC	CASSQFGDRGQKGYTF
TRBV4-2	14	NA	NA	TRBJ1-1	TGTGCCAGCAGCCAAAAACTCCAGAACACTGAAGCTTTCTTT	CASSQKLQNTEAFF
TRBV7-2	15	NA	NA	TRBJ2-3	TGTGCCAGCAGCTTAAAGTCGGGGTGGGCAGATACGCAGTATTTT	CASSLKSGWADTQYF
TRBV18	15	NA	NA	TRBJ2-2	TGTGCCAGCTCACCAGGGGAACATCACACCGGGGAGCTGCTTTTT	CASSPGEHHTGELLF
TRBV6-1	14	NA	NA	TRBJ2-7	TGTGCCAGCAGCCGGGATTTTAGCTCCTACGAGCAGTACTTC	CASSRDFSSYEQYF
TRBV20-1	15	few	NA	TRBJ2-7	TGCAGTGCTAGAGAATACAGTACCTCGGTCCACGAGCAGTACTTC	CSAREYSTSVHEQYF
TRBV15	12	few	NA	TRBJ2-3	TGTGCCACCAGCAGAGAGGAAGGTGCGCAGTATTTT	CATSREEGAQYF
TRBV5-1	15	NA	TRBD2	TRBJ2-2	TGCGCCAGCAGCTTACCGGGAGGTTCTACCGGGGAGCTGTTTTTT	CASSLPGGSTGELFF
TRBV3-1	13	many	NA	TRBJ2-5	TGTGCCAGCAGCCAAGTCTCTCGGCAGACCCAGTACTTC	CASSQVSRQTQYF
TRBV5-1	16	many	NA	TRBJ2-1	TGCGCCAGCAGCTTAGCCTTGGTCGGCCCTAGCAATGAGCAGTTCTTC	CASSLALVGPSNEQFF
TRBV29-1	12	NA	NA	TRBJ1-3	TGCAGCGTTCCAGGGGCCGGAAACACCATATATTTT	CSVPGAGNTIYF
TRBV7-2	15	few	TRBD2	TRBJ2-1	TGTGCCAGCAGCCCCCTCGGAGCGGGAGCGGTTGAGCAGTTCTTC	CASSPLGAGAVEQFF
TRBV7-2	15	few	NA	TRBJ2-1	TGTGCCAGCAGCTTAGAGTCTACTATCCTGAATGAGCAGTTCTTC	CASSLESTILNEQFF
TRBV12-3/TRBV12-4	15	many	TRBD1	TRBJ1-1	TGTGCCAGCAGTTTACGAACAGGGGGAGGTACTGAAGCTTTCTTT	CASSLRTGGGTEAFF
TRBV12-3/TRBV12-4	15	many	NA	TRBJ2-3	TGCGCCAGCAGCTTGTTGGCAGGAGGGGCAGATACGCAGTATTTT	CASSLLAGGADTQYF
TRBV9	16	many	NA	TRBJ2-1	TGTGCCAGCAGCGGTTCGGACGGCGGAGGATACAATGAGCAGTTCTTC	CASSGSDGGGYNEQFF
TRBV25-1	15	few	TRBD1	TRBJ2-3	TGTGCCAGCAGCAAACCGGGACAGGGGTCAGATACGCAGTATTTT	CASSKPGQGSDTQYF
TRBV5-1	15	NA	NA	TRBJ1-1	TGCGCCAGCAGCTTGTCTAGGGTCTATAACACTGAAGCTTTCTTT	CASSLSRVYNTEAFF
TRBV5-1	15	many	TRBD1	TRBJ2-3	TGCGCCAGCAGCTTTGGGACAGGGAGCACAGATACGCAGTATTTT	CASSFGTGSTDTQYF
TRBV5-1	17	many	TRBD2	TRBJ2-3	TGCGCCAGCAGCTTGGTTCTTTCTAGCGGGAAGACAGATACGCAGTATTTT	CASSLVLSSGKTDTQYF
TRBV11-2	15	few	NA	TRBJ2-7	TGTGCCAGCAGCTTAGCCGGGACACAAGTTTACGAGCAGTACTTC	CASSLAGTQVYEQYF
TRBV30	12	NA	NA	TRBJ2-3	TGTGCCTGGAGTGTACGCGCAGATACGCAGTATTTT	CAWSVRADTQYF
TRBV28	17	few	TRBD1	TRBJ2-5	TGTGCCAGCAGTTTGATGGGGACAGGGATCGAACAAGAGACCCAGTACTTC	CASSLMGTGIEQETQYF
TRBV27	20	many	NA	TRBJ2-4	TGTGCCAGCAAGCCATCTTCTTTCCCGGGACTCGAGATGGCCAAAAACATTCAGTACTTC	CASKPSSFPGLEMAKNIQYF
TRBV20-1	14	few	NA	TRBJ1-5	TGCAGTGCTAGGGATTCAACGGGGCATCAGCCCCAGCATTTT	CSARDSTGHQPQHF
TRBV28	18	NA	NA	TRBJ1-5	TGTGCCAGCAGTTTCCGCAACTGGGGGCGGTTAACCAATCAGCCCCAGCATTTT	CASSFRNWGRLTNQPQHF
TRBV7-9	17	NA	NA	TRBJ2-7	TGTGCCAGCAGCTTTCCGGTAAAATTCTCATCCACCTACGAGCAGTACTTC	CASSFPVKFSSTYEQYF